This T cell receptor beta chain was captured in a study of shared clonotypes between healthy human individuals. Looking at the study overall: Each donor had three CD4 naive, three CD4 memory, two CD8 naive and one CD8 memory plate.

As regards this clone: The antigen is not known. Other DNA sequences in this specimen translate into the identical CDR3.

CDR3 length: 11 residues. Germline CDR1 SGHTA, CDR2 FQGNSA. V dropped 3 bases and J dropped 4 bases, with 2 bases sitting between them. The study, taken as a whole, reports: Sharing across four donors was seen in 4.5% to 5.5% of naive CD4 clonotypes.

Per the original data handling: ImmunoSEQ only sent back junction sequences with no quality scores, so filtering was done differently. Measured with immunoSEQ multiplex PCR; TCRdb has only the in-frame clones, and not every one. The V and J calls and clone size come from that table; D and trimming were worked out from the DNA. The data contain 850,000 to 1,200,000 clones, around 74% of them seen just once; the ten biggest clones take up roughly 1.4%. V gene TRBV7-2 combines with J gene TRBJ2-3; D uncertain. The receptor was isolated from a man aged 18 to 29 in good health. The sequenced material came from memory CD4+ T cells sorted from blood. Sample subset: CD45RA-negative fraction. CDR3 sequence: CASSLSDTQYF. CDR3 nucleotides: TGTGCCAGCAGCTTGTCAGATACGCAGTATTTT.